A single sample is the source of the 22 T cell receptor beta chains below, sequenced in a study of T cell repertoires in cytomegalovirus infection. TCRdb analysed the reads with MiXCR anew, one entry per CDR3 protein. This table holds fewer than 1,000,000 distinct CDR3 sequences, roughly 30% found once. Antigens for these TCRs are unknown. This specimen was cultured CD8+ T cells from PBMCs, taken from culture after CMV antigen stimulation. Receptors originate from a human donor in good health (CMV status not recorded). Some clones in this sample may be carry-over from other donors' samples.

The rearrangement links TRBV19 to TRBJ1-2; perhaps TRBD1 as D (5 bases). The germline V gene encodes CDR1 LNHDA and CDR2 SQIVND (reference sequence). This CDR3 contains 13 residues. With 7 bases removed from V and 5 bases from J, the gap between germline ends came to 14 bases. For the CDR3, the DNA is TGTGCCAGTATCGGGGCCCCGGGGTATGGCTACACCTTC. It encodes CASIGAPGYGYTF.

A word on this clonotype: With a much larger clone just one base away, this may be a read error. The chain employs TRBV28 and TRBJ2-1; 13 bases match TRBD2. Per germline, CDR1 MDHEN and CDR2 SYDVKM. The CDR3 is 16 amino acids. The J segment lost 5 bases and the V segment lost 3 bases, leaving 4 bases of the junction unmatched. The CDR3 is CASSLLLAGGHNEQFF. CDR3 DNA: TGTGCCAGCAGTTTGTTACTAGCGGGGGGGCACAATGAGCAGTTCTTC. The full variable domain, rest sourced from reference TRBV28 and TRBJ2-1, is DVKVTQSSRYLVKRTGEKVFLECVQDMDHENMFWYRQDPGLGLRLIYFSYDVKMKEKGDIPEGYSVSREKKERFSLILESASTNQTSMYLCASSLLLAGGHNEQFFGPGTRLTVL.

This clonotype was seen many times. The rearrangement links TRBV12-3 or TRBV12-4 to TRBJ1-5; 8 bases fit TRBD1. The CDR3 contains 13 residues. V was clipped by 6 bases and J by 7 bases; unmatched bases: 5. Written as DNA, the CDR3 is TGTGCCAGCAGCCCCCGGACAGGGCAGCCCCAGCATTTT. It codes for CASSPRTGQPQHF.

In this sample, this clonotype turned up a few times. This chain joins TRBV4-1 and TRBJ1-1; a weak D match, TRBD1 (5 bases). Trimming removed 0 bases from V and 0 bases from J, with 11 bases in between. Germline-derived CDR1 and CDR2 are MGHRA and YSYEKL. The length of the CDR3 is 16 residues. CDR3 in amino acids: CASSQEGGAMNTEAFF. The CDR3 nucleotides read TGCGCCAGCAGCCAAGAGGGGGGAGCCATGAACACTGAAGCTTTCTTT.

The chain is built from TRBV4-1 and TRBJ1-2; D may be TRBD1 (6 bases). Germline V gene data show CDR1 as MGHRA and CDR2 as YSYEKL. V was trimmed by 4 bases and J by 3 bases, leaving 15 bases between them. CDR3 size: 15 residues. The CDR3 nucleotides are TGCGCCAGCAGCCCAACCTACAGGGATGACTATGGCTACACCTTC. It is translated as CASSPTYRDDYGYTF.

V and J are TRBV6-6 and TRBJ1-5; TRBD1 matches at 9 bases. The J segment lost 5 bases and the V segment lost 5 bases, leaving 4 bases of the junction unmatched. CDR3 size: 14 residues. Per the germline V gene, CDR1 is MNHNY and CDR2 is SVGAGI (reference sequence). CDR3 sequence: CASSTDRGDQPQHF. The CDR3, as DNA: TGTGCCAGCAGTACGGACAGGGGTGATCAGCCCCAGCATTTT.

The chain is built from TRBV6-5 and TRBJ2-7, with 8 bases aligning to TRBD1. This CDR3 has 15 amino acids. CDR1 and CDR2 from the germline V gene are MNHEY and SVGAGI. After removal of 5 bases from V and 2 bases from J, the junction contained 8 bases not matched to a gene. CDR3 region: CASSIGTGLTYEQYV. Written as DNA, the CDR3 is TGTGCCAGCAGTATCGGGACAGGTCTTACCTACGAGCAGTACGTC.

The CDR3 is CSAEDRAPNYGYTF. CDR3 coding DNA: TGCAGCGCTGAGGACAGGGCGCCTAACTATGGCTACACCTTC. The J gene is TRBJ1-2, the V gene TRBV29-1, with 8 bases matching TRBD1. The germline V gene encodes CDR1 SQVTM and CDR2 ANQGSEA. There are 14 residues in the CDR3. With V trimmed by 7 bases and J by 0 bases, 7 bases remained unmatched.

This clonotype was seen more than once but under ten times. V is TRBV6-5 and J is TRBJ1-5; D remains unclear. V lost 6 bases and J lost 0, with 18 bases in between. The CDR3 extends over 17 amino acids. The V gene's germline CDR1 is MNHEY and CDR2 SVGAGI. CDR3 in DNA: TGTGCCAGCAGCTCAGCCGGTGACGGCTATAGCAATCAGCCCCAGCATTTT. Amino acid sequence: CASSSAGDGYSNQPQHF.

CDR3 nucleotide sequence: TGTGCCACTACAGGGGGCGGCGGCTACACCTTC. Translation: CATTGGGGYTF. The chain combines TRBV19 with TRBJ1-2; TRBD1 matches 9 bases. This CDR3 region has 11 residues. CDR1 and CDR2 (germline): LNHDA, SQIVND (reference sequence). The trim removed 10 bases at V and 8 bases at J, leaving 5 bases unmatched. Full variable domain (rest looked up from reference TRBV19 and TRBJ1-2): DGGITQSPKYLFRKEGQNVTLSCEQNLNHDAMYWYRQDPGQGLRLIYYSQIVNDFQKGDIAEGYSVSREKKESFPLTVTSAQKNPTAFYLCATTGGGGYTFGSGTRLTVV.

The V and J genes are TRBV4-1 and TRBJ2-1, with 9 bases aligning to TRBD1. Germline assignment: CDR1 MGHRA and CDR2 YSYEKL. CDR3 length equals 15 residues. Losses at the gene ends were 4 bases for V and 8 bases for J; bases not matched to a gene: 9. CDR3: CASSRGQGRRDEQFF. For the CDR3, the DNA is TGCGCCAGCAGCCGGGGACAGGGAAGGCGGGATGAGCAGTTCTTC.

The chain combines TRBV27 with TRBJ1-5; D is uncertain. This CDR3 region has 15 residues. Germline CDR1 MNHEY, CDR2 SMNVEV (reference sequence). V was shortened by 1 base and J by 3 bases, with 10 bases between the two germline ends. This CDR3 reads CASSLWSGVNQPQHF. CDR3 nucleotides: TGTGCCAGCAGTTTATGGTCCGGGGTCAATCAGCCCCAGCATTTT.

This clonotype was observed a handful of times. V gene TRBV28 combines with J gene TRBJ1-1, with a tentative D call TRBD1 (5 bases). The CDR3 spans 14 residues. Germline V gene sequence: CDR1 MDHEN, CDR2 SYDVKM. Trimming took 5 bases from V and 4 from J, leaving 14 bases between them. The CDR3 is CASSGGRQPTEAFF. The CDR3 nucleotides read TGTGCCAGCAGTGGGGGGAGACAGCCCACTGAAGCTTTCTTT.

The chain couples TRBV6-1 to TRBJ2-1; D is unresolved. This CDR3 spans 13 amino acids. In germline, CDR1 is MNHNS, CDR2 SASEGT. Trimming removed 1 base at V and 6 bases at J, with 7 bases between. CDR3 amino acids: CASSEELGNEQFF. The CDR3 nucleotides are TGTGCCAGCAGTGAAGAATTAGGCAATGAGCAGTTCTTC.

The CDR3 protein is CASSRYQNTEAFF. CDR3 nucleotide sequence: TGTGCCAGCAGCCGCTACCAGAACACTGAAGCTTTCTTT. V usage is TRBV7-3 and J usage is TRBJ1-1; no clear D. V was cut by 5 bases and J by 1 base, with 8 bases left in between. Germline assignment: CDR1 SGHTA and CDR2 FQGTGA. CDR3 length equals 13 residues.

This clonotype was recorded a few times. The chain joins TRBV5-1 to TRBJ2-7; 7 bases are shared with TRBD1. Germline V CDR1 and CDR2: SGHRS, YFSETQ. Trimming at V came to 3 bases and at J to 1 base, leaving 13 bases not matched to a gene. CDR3 length: 17 amino acids. The CDR3 region has the DNA TGCGCCAGCAGCTCGTTGGACAGGCCAAGTTATTCCTACGAGCAGTACTTC. Amino acids: CASSSLDRPSYSYEQYF.

This rearrangement joins TRBV27 to TRBJ2-3; D remains unclear. This CDR3 has 12 amino acids. The V gene lost 4 bases and the J gene lost 5 bases, with 7 bases spanning the gap. Germline V CDR1 and CDR2: MNHEY, SMNVEV (reference sequence). The CDR3 coding sequence is TGTGCCAGCAGTTCCGTCGGAGATACGCAGTATTTT. This codes for CASSSVGDTQYF.

About this clonotype: A read error may account for a junction end that differs from germline. The chain couples TRBV6-1 to TRBJ2-1, with D hard to call. Germline assignment: CDR1 MNHNS and CDR2 SASEGT. This CDR3 comprises 11 residues. CDR3 nucleotide sequence: TGTACCAGCATGACAAGGAATGAGCAGTTCTTC. Residues: CTSMTRNEQFF.

This clonotype was detected a few times. The CDR3 coding sequence is TGTGCCAGCAGTTTAGAATACGGGGGGGCTTGGGAGACCCAGTACTTC. It yields the protein CASSLEYGGAWETQYF. The rearrangement links TRBV27 to TRBJ2-5; 8 nucleotides match TRBD2. The CDR3 totals 16 residues. V shed 2 bases, J shed 5 bases, and the junction held 10 bases outside the gene matches. CDR1 is MNHEY, CDR2 SMNVEV, per germline (reference sequence).

This CDR3 is CASQGTEIYGYTF. The CDR3, as DNA: TGTGCCAGCCAGGGGACGGAGATCTATGGCTACACCTTC. The chain couples TRBV12-3 or TRBV12-4 to TRBJ1-2; a weak D match, TRBD1 (6 bases). The CDR3 runs 13 residues. Trimming removed 8 bases at V and 4 bases at J, with 14 bases between.

CDR3: CASRRDRGGNSPLHF. The CDR3 DNA is TGTGCCAGCAGGAGGGACAGGGGCGGGAATTCACCCCTCCACTTT. This chain links TRBV6-1 with TRBJ1-6; TRBD1 matches at 10 bases. The trim removed 6 bases at V and 7 bases at J, leaving 6 bases unmatched. The CDR3 is made up of 15 amino acids. Germline CDR1 is MNHNS and CDR2 is SASEGT.

The sample holds a few counts of this clonotype. This chain connects TRBV7-9 to TRBJ2-2, with D perhaps TRBD1 or TRBD2 (5 bases each). The CDR3 is 13 amino acids. V dropped 7 bases and J dropped 6 bases, with 12 bases sitting between them. Germline CDR1 is SEHNR and CDR2 is FQNEAQ (reference sequence). The CDR3 loop is CASTRDPPGELFF. The CDR3 DNA sequence: TGTGCCAGCACCCGGGACCCTCCCGGGGAGCTGTTTTTT.